A selection of T cell receptor beta chains follows, all from one sample in a study of T-cell reconstitution after alpha-beta-depleted transplantation in children. One entry per CDR3 protein, called by TCRdb with MiXCR from the PCR reads. In the table there are roughly 250,000 distinct CDR3 sequences, approximately 8% of which are singletons. The specimen comprised PBMCs, mostly from graft donor cells, sampled 180 days after TCRalphabeta/CD19-depleted stem cell transplant. The receptors here all came from a male patient between 5 and 17 years old who had a stem cell transplant for acute lymphoblastic leukemia, so the T cells may come from the graft donor. Each CDR3 is given with its conserved first and last residue. Part of the rows lack a size; the others show once, few, many or a class for expanded clones.

>TRBV28|many
CASSKRTGARGGPQHF
>TRBV20-1|many
CSAYTGTSGGTRRTQYF
>TRBV28|many
CASTSGPLSYNEQFF
>TRBV7-9|many
CASSLAHRGSYEQYF
>TRBV7-9|many
CASSVGGERDTQYF
>TRBV12-3/TRBV12-4|many
CASSLSGGRDTQYF
>TRBV27|many
CASRPQVSSGANVLTF
>TRBV5-6|few
CASSPGPRGGTEAFF
>TRBV29-1|many
CSVERTGQSGGYTF
>TRBV15|many
CATSLLRTGERVTQYF
>TRBV19|many
CASSTSGPHSPLHF
>TRBV12-3/TRBV12-4|many
CASSSSGPSRNNEQFF
>TRBV5-1|many
CASSLQRGTGELFF
>TRBV5-1|many
CASSRRGESSYNSPLHF
>TRBV27|many
CASSLSGEEETQYF
>TRBV7-9|NA
CASSIGGSLIYEQYF
>TRBV28|many
CASSPSLGQTNSPLHF
>TRBV5-1|many
CASSWPRGGVGETQYF
>TRBV14|many
CASSQEALWDEQYF
>TRBV5-1|many
CASSFGSGGHQETQYF
>TRBV9|many
CASSEGAVNYGYTF
>TRBV5-1|many
CASSYGQSNSPLHF